This T cell receptor (beta chain) was profiled in a study of technical replicates of blood from a handful of donors. The CDR3 has 15 residues. Germline V gene sequence: CDR1 WNHNN, CDR2 SYGVQD (reference sequence). V lost 5 bases to trimming and J lost 7 bases; unmatched junction nucleotides: 9. Profiled with immunoSEQ multiplex PCR; TCRdb holds only in-frame clones, not every one. The sample lists under 15,000 clones, around 94% seen once, with about 8% in the top ten. This clonotype originated in a human donor in good health. The sample comprised PBMCs. This rearrangement joins TRBV10-1 to TRBJ2-7, with 12 bases that match TRBD2. The CDR3 loop is CASSSGLAGQEEQYF. CDR3 sequence (DNA): TGCGCCAGCAGTAGCGGACTAGCGGGACAGGAGGAGCAGTACTTC.